This T cell receptor (beta chain) stems from a study of T cell responses to AZD1222 COVID-19 vaccine. Here immunoSEQ multiplex PCR was the method, and the copy in TCRdb shows in-frame clones only, minus some. Of about 150,000 clones listed, 90% are singletons. Whole-study findings and limits: Donors in the cohort were predominantly white British and more often female, and clonal diversity was possibly underestimated. At baseline, just 6 or 7 AZD1222 recipients tested seropositive. As reported, nearly half of all spike-specific TCRs target variant regions that are unmutated.

About this clone itself: Its matching antigen is unknown.

Trimming cost V 7 bases and J 4 bases, with 16 bases left between them. Germline V lookup: CDR1 KGHDR, CDR2 SFDVKD. The CDR3 extends over 15 amino acids. The input for sequencing was peripheral blood, taken 28 days after the second AZD1222 dose. This TCR came from an adult who received the AZD1222 COVID-19 vaccine. This chain links TRBV24-1 with TRBJ2-1, with a weak D call TRBD2 (7 bases). CDR3 nucleotide sequence: TGTGCCACCAGCGTCGGGGGGCGGGGTTACAATGAGCAGTTCTTC. Its protein is CATSVGGRGYNEQFF.